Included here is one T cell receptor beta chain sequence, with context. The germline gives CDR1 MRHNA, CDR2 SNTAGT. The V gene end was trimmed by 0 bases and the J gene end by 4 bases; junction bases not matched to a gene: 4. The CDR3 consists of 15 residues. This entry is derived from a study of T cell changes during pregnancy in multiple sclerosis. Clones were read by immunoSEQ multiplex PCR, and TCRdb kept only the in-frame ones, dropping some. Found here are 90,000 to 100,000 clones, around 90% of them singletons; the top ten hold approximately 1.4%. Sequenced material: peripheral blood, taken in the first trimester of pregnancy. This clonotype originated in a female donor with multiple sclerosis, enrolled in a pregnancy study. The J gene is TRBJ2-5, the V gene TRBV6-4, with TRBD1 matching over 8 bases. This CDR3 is CASSDSSGGGETQYF. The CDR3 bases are TGTGCCAGCAGTGACTCTTCAGGGGGCGGAGAGACCCAGTACTTC.